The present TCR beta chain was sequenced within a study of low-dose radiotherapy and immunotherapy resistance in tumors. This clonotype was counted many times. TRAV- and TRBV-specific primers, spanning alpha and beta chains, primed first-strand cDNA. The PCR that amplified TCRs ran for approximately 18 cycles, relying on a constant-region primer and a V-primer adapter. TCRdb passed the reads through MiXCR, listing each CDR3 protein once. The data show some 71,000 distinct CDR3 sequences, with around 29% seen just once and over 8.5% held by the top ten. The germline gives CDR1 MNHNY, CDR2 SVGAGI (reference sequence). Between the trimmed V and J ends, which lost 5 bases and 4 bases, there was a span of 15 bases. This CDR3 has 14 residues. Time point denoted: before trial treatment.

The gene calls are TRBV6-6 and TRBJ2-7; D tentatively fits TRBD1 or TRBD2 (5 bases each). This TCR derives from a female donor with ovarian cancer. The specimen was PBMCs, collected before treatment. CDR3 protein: CASSQGTPTYEQYF. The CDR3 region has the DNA TGTGCCAGCAGTCAAGGGACGCCCACTTACGAGCAGTACTTC.